The rows below give T cell receptor beta chains drawn from one sample of a study of human T cells and chemical hapten exposure. A single record per CDR3 protein comes from TCRdb applying MiXCR to the RACE reads. The sample lists about 350,000 distinct CDR3 sequences; 5% to 6.5% were seen once. The sample here was whole blood, taken in connection with sensitization to the hapten diphenylcyclopropenone (DPC). These receptors were taken from a woman under 30 with alopecia areata. Some clones in this sample may be carry-over from other donors' samples. Both conserved end residues are part of each CDR3. The D gene is left open where the match is weak. Rows give clone size only sometimes, using once, few, many, or a class for an expanded clone.

cdr3_nt: TGTGCCAGCAGCAGACCCCCCGGATCTGCTTTCTTT
cdr3_aa: CASSRPPGSAFF
clone_size: many
j_call: TRBJ1-1
v_call: TRBV7-2
d_call: -

cdr3_nt: TGCAGTGCTGGGGGGCAGTTAGCTGCCTACGAGCAGTACTTC
cdr3_aa: CSAGGQLAAYEQYF
clone_size: few
j_call: TRBJ2-7
v_call: TRBV20-1
d_call: -

cdr3_nt: TGTGGCACAGGACTAACCCTGGGCACTGAAGCTTTCTTT
cdr3_aa: CGTGLTLGTEAFF
clone_size: few
j_call: TRBJ1-1
v_call: TRBV11-2
d_call: -

cdr3_nt: TGTGCCAGCAGACGCCAGGCAGGGTTCGCTGAAGCTTTCTTT
cdr3_aa: CASRRQAGFAEAFF
clone_size: -
j_call: TRBJ1-1
v_call: TRBV12-3/TRBV12-4
d_call: -

cdr3_nt: TGTGCCAGCAGTTTAAACGGGGGGCAGTTCTTC
cdr3_aa: CASSLNGGQFF
clone_size: -
j_call: TRBJ2-1
v_call: TRBV12-3/TRBV12-4
d_call: -

cdr3_nt: TGTGCCAGCAGCTTACAAGCTACACGCACAGATACGCAGTATTTT
cdr3_aa: CASSLQATRTDTQYF
clone_size: few
j_call: TRBJ2-3
v_call: TRBV7-2
d_call: -

cdr3_nt: TGTGCCAGCAGCCGGGGGGTCGAAAGCTACGAGCAGTACTTC
cdr3_aa: CASSRGVESYEQYF
clone_size: few
j_call: TRBJ2-7
v_call: TRBV7-2
d_call: TRBD2

cdr3_nt: TGTGCCAGCAGTTTACAGGGCCACTATGGCTACACCTTC
cdr3_aa: CASSLQGHYGYTF
clone_size: many
j_call: TRBJ1-2
v_call: TRBV12-3/TRBV12-4
d_call: -

cdr3_nt: TGCGCCAGCAGCTTTGGGGGGGGCCGGTCCACCGGGGAGCTGTTTTTT
cdr3_aa: CASSFGGGRSTGELFF
clone_size: many
j_call: TRBJ2-2
v_call: TRBV5-1
d_call: -

cdr3_nt: TGCAGCGTTTACAGGGATAACACAGATACGCAGTATTTT
cdr3_aa: CSVYRDNTDTQYF
clone_size: many
j_call: TRBJ2-3
v_call: TRBV29-1
d_call: -

cdr3_nt: TGCAGCGCTCGAAGCCAAATCCAAGAGACCCAGTACTTC
cdr3_aa: CSARSQIQETQYF
clone_size: few
j_call: TRBJ2-5
v_call: TRBV29-1
d_call: -

cdr3_nt: TGTGCCAGCAGCTTAGTGGGACAGGGAAGGGAAAAACTGTTTTTT
cdr3_aa: CASSLVGQGREKLFF
clone_size: many
j_call: TRBJ1-4
v_call: TRBV7-2
d_call: TRBD1

cdr3_nt: TGTGCCATCAGTGACCCGACAGGGGTAATCACAGATACGCAGTATTTT
cdr3_aa: CAISDPTGVITDTQYF
clone_size: many
j_call: TRBJ2-3
v_call: TRBV10-3
d_call: TRBD1

cdr3_nt: TGTGCCAGCAGCTTAGGGGAAGGAGTAGATACGCAGTATTTT
cdr3_aa: CASSLGEGVDTQYF
clone_size: -
j_call: TRBJ2-3
v_call: TRBV11-1
d_call: -

cdr3_nt: TGCAGCGTTGATGGAGGGTTTGATCTTGGTGTCTTC
cdr3_aa: CSVDGGFDLGVF
clone_size: many
j_call: TRBJ2-1
v_call: TRBV29-1
d_call: -

cdr3_nt: TGTGCCAGCAGCCAAGTTAGCCAGATAGCCAAAAACATTCAGTACTTC
cdr3_aa: CASSQVSQIAKNIQYF
clone_size: few
j_call: TRBJ2-4
v_call: TRBV3-1
d_call: -

cdr3_nt: TGTGCCAGCAGCCAAGAGTCAGGGGGGAACTACGAGCAGTACTTC
cdr3_aa: CASSQESGGNYEQYF
clone_size: few
j_call: TRBJ2-7
v_call: TRBV4-2
d_call: -

cdr3_nt: TGTGCCAGCAGAGTAGCCGGGACAGGGGTGCACGAGCAGTACTTC
cdr3_aa: CASRVAGTGVHEQYF
clone_size: -
j_call: TRBJ2-7
v_call: TRBV25-1
d_call: TRBD1

cdr3_nt: TGTGCCAGCAGGCCCCCCCTAGCACCCCTCCACTTT
cdr3_aa: CASRPPLAPLHF
clone_size: -
j_call: TRBJ1-6
v_call: TRBV28
d_call: -

cdr3_nt: TGTGCCAGCAGGGACGGGGCGAGCAATCAGCCCCAGCATTTT
cdr3_aa: CASRDGASNQPQHF
clone_size: few
j_call: TRBJ1-5
v_call: TRBV12-3/TRBV12-4
d_call: -

cdr3_nt: TGTGCCAGCCGTCGGGGACATGGAGAGACCCAGTACTTC
cdr3_aa: CASRRGHGETQYF
clone_size: few
j_call: TRBJ2-5
v_call: TRBV28
d_call: -

cdr3_nt: TGTGCCAGCAGCGTAAGCTCTAGAAGCCAAGAGACCCAGTACTTC
cdr3_aa: CASSVSSRSQETQYF
clone_size: few
j_call: TRBJ2-5
v_call: TRBV9
d_call: -

cdr3_nt: TGTGCCAGCAGCCCACCCCCCGGAAAAAAACTGTTTTTT
cdr3_aa: CASSPPPGKKLFF
clone_size: -
j_call: TRBJ1-4
v_call: TRBV7-2
d_call: -

cdr3_nt: TGTGCCAGCAGCGTAGGGACTCTAGAGACCCAGTACTTC
cdr3_aa: CASSVGTLETQYF
clone_size: -
j_call: TRBJ2-5
v_call: TRBV9
d_call: -

cdr3_nt: TGTGCCAGCAGTTACCCCTCCAGGGACTACGAGCAGTACTTC
cdr3_aa: CASSYPSRDYEQYF
clone_size: -
j_call: TRBJ2-7
v_call: TRBV6-6
d_call: -

cdr3_nt: TGCGCCAGCAGCTCCGGGACAGCCCGAGATACGCAGTATTTT
cdr3_aa: CASSSGTARDTQYF
clone_size: many
j_call: TRBJ2-3
v_call: TRBV5-1
d_call: TRBD1

cdr3_nt: TGTGCCAGCAGCGTAGACCGCGGGGAGCTGTTTTTT
cdr3_aa: CASSVDRGELFF
clone_size: -
j_call: TRBJ2-2
v_call: TRBV9
d_call: -

cdr3_nt: TGTGCCAGCTCTGACGGACAGCGTCTCTACGAGCAGTACTTC
cdr3_aa: CASSDGQRLYEQYF
clone_size: few
j_call: TRBJ2-7
v_call: TRBV6-5
d_call: -

cdr3_nt: TGTGCCAGCAGCTATGTAGGAGGGGTCAATCAGCCCCAGCATTTT
cdr3_aa: CASSYVGGVNQPQHF
clone_size: -
j_call: TRBJ1-5
v_call: TRBV7-9
d_call: -

cdr3_nt: TGTGCCAGCAGCCCCCTGACAGGGAGAACCGATCAGCCCCAGCATTTT
cdr3_aa: CASSPLTGRTDQPQHF
clone_size: few
j_call: TRBJ1-5
v_call: TRBV7-9
d_call: TRBD1

cdr3_nt: TGTGCCAGCAGATTGACAGGGGGCCCGGCTTTCTTT
cdr3_aa: CASRLTGGPAFF
clone_size: many
j_call: TRBJ1-1
v_call: TRBV12-3/TRBV12-4
d_call: TRBD1

cdr3_nt: TGTGCCAGCAGTTACGGACCCGCGGGCGAAGAGACCCAGTACTTC
cdr3_aa: CASSYGPAGEETQYF
clone_size: many
j_call: TRBJ2-5
v_call: TRBV6-6
d_call: -

cdr3_nt: TGTGCCAGCAGCCTACGGACGGACACCGGGGAGCTGTTTTTT
cdr3_aa: CASSLRTDTGELFF
clone_size: few
j_call: TRBJ2-2
v_call: TRBV7-8
d_call: -

cdr3_nt: TGCGCCGGGGGGGGGCAGGCGGCGAACACCGGGGAGCTGTTTTTT
cdr3_aa: CAGGGQAANTGELFF
clone_size: few
j_call: TRBJ2-2
v_call: TRBV4-1
d_call: -

cdr3_nt: TGTGCCAGCAGCCCGACAGGGGAAGAAAAACTGTTTTTT
cdr3_aa: CASSPTGEEKLFF
clone_size: -
j_call: TRBJ1-4
v_call: TRBV7-9
d_call: TRBD1

cdr3_nt: TGTGCCAGCAGCTTACAGCCTCCACTCCGTTTGAACACTGAAGCTTTCTTT
cdr3_aa: CASSLQPPLRLNTEAFF
clone_size: -
j_call: TRBJ1-1
v_call: TRBV5-6
d_call: -

cdr3_nt: TGTGCCAGCAGTCCCCGACAGATGTCTGGCTACACCTTC
cdr3_aa: CASSPRQMSGYTF
clone_size: few
j_call: TRBJ1-2
v_call: TRBV6-2/TRBV6-3
d_call: -

cdr3_nt: TGTGCCAGCCAGGGACAGGGGGTTTCTTTCTTT
cdr3_aa: CASQGQGVSFF
clone_size: few
j_call: TRBJ1-1
v_call: TRBV12-3/TRBV12-4
d_call: TRBD1

cdr3_nt: TGTGCCAGCAGCACCCCCGGGACCTACTCCTACGAGCAGTACTTC
cdr3_aa: CASSTPGTYSYEQYF
clone_size: many
j_call: TRBJ2-7
v_call: TRBV7-8
d_call: -

cdr3_nt: TGTGCCACCGGACTAGCGGGGGGAAATGAGCAGTTCTTC
cdr3_aa: CATGLAGGNEQFF
clone_size: few
j_call: TRBJ2-1
v_call: TRBV10-3
d_call: TRBD2

cdr3_nt: TGCGCCAGCAGCCAGGTCACCGGACAGCACGAGCAGTACTTC
cdr3_aa: CASSQVTGQHEQYF
clone_size: few
j_call: TRBJ2-7
v_call: TRBV4-3
d_call: -

cdr3_nt: TGTGCCAGCAGTTTAACAGGGGACAGCAACTACGAGCAGTACTTC
cdr3_aa: CASSLTGDSNYEQYF
clone_size: few
j_call: TRBJ2-7
v_call: TRBV28
d_call: TRBD1

cdr3_nt: TGTGCCAGCAGTACCCACAGGGGGCAAAGCACCGGGGAGCTGTTTTTT
cdr3_aa: CASSTHRGQSTGELFF
clone_size: few
j_call: TRBJ2-2
v_call: TRBV27
d_call: TRBD1

cdr3_nt: TGTGCCAGCTCACCCTTATCCGGGGGACACGAGACTGAAGCTTTCTTT
cdr3_aa: CASSPLSGGHETEAFF
clone_size: many
j_call: TRBJ1-1
v_call: TRBV18
d_call: -

cdr3_nt: TGTGCCAGCAGCCAAGGGTTCGAGGTAGCGGGCTATCCGGGAGATACGCAGTATTTT
cdr3_aa: CASSQGFEVAGYPGDTQYF
clone_size: many
j_call: TRBJ2-3
v_call: TRBV3-1
d_call: TRBD2

cdr3_nt: TGTGCCAGCAATCAGGGTGGCGAGCCCGGGGAGCTGTTTTTT
cdr3_aa: CASNQGGEPGELFF
clone_size: few
j_call: TRBJ2-2
v_call: TRBV6-5
d_call: -

cdr3_nt: TGTGCCAGCAGCCAACTGAGGGTTGGCAGGGGGCGGACTGGGGCCAACGTCCTGACTTTC
cdr3_aa: CASSQLRVGRGRTGANVLTF
clone_size: many
j_call: TRBJ2-6
v_call: TRBV4-2
d_call: TRBD1